The clone carrying this TCR beta chain was recorded a few times. What it binds is not known. CDR3 length equals 13 residues. Germline V gene data show CDR1 as MNHEY and CDR2 as SVGAGI. The V gene lost 6 bases and the J gene lost 2 bases, with 7 bases spanning the gap. The PCR was carried out with 60 Vbeta primers and 13 Jbeta primers. Data came from immunoSEQ multiplex PCR; TCRdb stores just in-frame clones and leaves some out. The data hold under 200,000 clones, with more than 75% observed a single time. The data were taken from a study of cytomegalovirus exposure and HLA in healthy donors. Study-wide results and limits: Productive rates of about 87% or about 30% were seen for most TCR beta V segments in an earlier analysis.

The V call is TRBV6-5, the J call TRBJ2-2; D not resolved. This TCR derives from a girl aged 5-17 years in good health and CMV-seropositive. The sequenced material came from PBMCs. CDR3 residues: CASSPFNTGELFF. CDR3 DNA: TGTGCCAGCAGCCCTTTCAACACCGGGGAGCTGTTTTTT.